The clone carrying this TCR beta chain was counted a single time. Its cognate antigen is unknown. This entry comes from a study of CD4 T cells in relation to SARS-CoV-2 and coronaviruses. Unexposed donor CD4+ T cells date from about 2011-2018, before the COVID-19 pandemic. CD4+ T cells were isolated from the cells after 10 days of culture. Some clones are missing from TCRdb's copy, which holds only in-frame ones; the method was immunoSEQ multiplex PCR. The sample holds about 16,000 clones, over 65% seen once. The trim removed 5 bases at V and 4 bases at J, leaving 7 bases unmatched. CDR1 is SGHNT, CDR2 YENEEA, per germline. This CDR3 is 15 amino acids long.

The chain has TRBV11-3 and TRBJ2-1; 8 bases are shared with TRBD2. Sequencing was done on a sample of CD4+ T cells from PBMCs, cultured in vitro. The sequence was obtained from a human donor in good health. As DNA, the CDR3 is TGTGCCAGCAGCACCGGGACTAGAACATACAATGAGCAGTTCTTC. As protein: CASSTGTRTYNEQFF.